The 31 T cell receptor beta chains in this list originate from one sample, sequenced in a study of cytotoxic CD8 clonotypes in ibrutinib-treated CLL. The assay was immunoSEQ multiplex PCR, and TCRdb's table has in-frame clones only and misses some. Of approximately 140,000 clones listed, roughly 77% are singletons. The sample in question was PBMCs, obtained after 12 months of ibrutinib treatment. These TCRs come from a human donor with chronic lymphocytic leukemia.

The rearrangement links TRBV7-3 to TRBJ2-2; 7 nucleotides line up with TRBD1. Unmatched junction bases numbered 14, after V lost 4 bases and J lost 0 bases. The germline V gene encodes CDR1 SGHTA and CDR2 FQGTGA. The length of the CDR3 is 19 residues. This CDR3 reads CASSSTLRDSTSNTGELFF. The CDR3 region has the DNA TGTGCCAGCAGCTCGACCCTTAGGGACAGTACCTCGAACACCGGGGAGCTGTTTTTT.

V usage is TRBV6-5 and J usage is TRBJ2-3; TRBD1 is a possible D gene (6 bases). This CDR3 has 13 residues. Trimming left V 6 bases short and J 0 bases short, with 7 bases between. Germline-derived CDR1 and CDR2 are MNHEY and SVGAGI. The CDR3 sequence is CASRQGSTDTQYF. CDR3 DNA sequence: TGTGCCAGCAGACAGGGTAGCACAGATACGCAGTATTTT.

V and J are TRBV5-1 and TRBJ2-7; D is possibly TRBD1 (5 bases). CDR3 length equals 13 residues. V shed 4 bases and J shed 3 bases, with 11 bases lying between them. Germline V lookup: CDR1 SGHRS, CDR2 YFSETQ. CDR3 region: CASSLTGSYEQYF. Here the CDR3 DNA reads TGCGCCAGCAGCCTAACAGGCAGCTACGAGCAGTACTTC.

The gene calls are TRBV10-3 and TRBJ1-6; D is perhaps TRBD1 (5 bases). The germline V gene encodes CDR1 ENHRY and CDR2 SYGVKD. V lost 0 bases, J lost 5 bases, and 11 bases lay in between. There are 16 residues in the CDR3. The CDR3 coding sequence is TGTGCCATCAGTGAGTCGGTAGGGGTTGATAATTCACCCCTCCACTTT. This translates into CAISESVGVDNSPLHF.

This chain joins TRBV18 and TRBJ2-5; 14 bases agree with TRBD2. From germline, CDR1 is KGHSH and CDR2 LQKENI. The CDR3 length is 19 residues. V was clipped by 2 bases and J by 5 bases; unmatched bases: 13. The CDR3 loop reads CASSPSHGTSGRYGETQYF. The DNA for the CDR3 is TGTGCCAGCTCACCATCCCACGGGACTAGCGGGAGATATGGGGAGACCCAGTACTTC.

This clone was seen only a few times. The V and J genes are TRBV10-3 and TRBJ1-2; TRBD1 matches 8 bases. Germline values: CDR1 ENHRY, CDR2 SYGVKD. V lost 11 bases and J lost 9; bases outside the gene matches: 17. There are 14 residues in the CDR3. CDR3 in amino acids: CASSGQEESWSYTF. The CDR3 nucleotides read TGTGCCTCCTCGGGACAGGAGGAGTCTTGGAGCTACACCTTC.

The genes are TRBV5-4 and TRBJ2-5, with a tentative D call TRBD1 (7 bases). CDR3 length: 16 residues. The V gene lost 4 bases and the J gene lost 2 bases, with 18 bases spanning the gap. CDR1 and CDR2 (germline): SGHNT, YYREEE (reference sequence). This chain's CDR3 is CASSPRWTGGQETQYF. For the CDR3, the DNA is TGTGCCAGCAGCCCAAGATGGACAGGAGGGCAAGAGACCCAGTACTTC.

This chain uses TRBV2 with TRBJ2-7, with a tentative D call TRBD2 (5 bases). Germline loops: CDR1 SNHLY, CDR2 FYNNEI. The CDR3 length is 15 residues. V lost 3 bases to trimming and J lost 4 bases, with 16 bases between them. The CDR3 DNA reads as TGTGCCAGCAGTGACTCTGGGAGAGGGAATTACGAGCAGTACTTC. Translated, it gives CASSDSGRGNYEQYF.

The chain carries TRBV28 and TRBJ2-1; tentatively, D is TRBD2 (7 bases). With 8 bases removed from V and 15 bases from J, the gap between germline ends came to 17 bases. The germline gives CDR1 MDHEN, CDR2 SYDVKM. The CDR3 is 11 amino acids. CDR3 sequence (DNA): TGTGCCAGCTCGACAATGGGGGGGCCGTTCTTC. Translation gives CASSTMGGPFF.

This rearrangement joins TRBV5-1 to TRBJ2-1; 12 nucleotides line up with TRBD1. The V gene end was trimmed by 1 base and the J gene end by 7 bases; junction bases not matched to a gene: 3. The CDR3 spans 15 residues. CDR1 is SGHRS and CDR2 is YFSETQ in the germline V gene. The CDR3 spells CASSLTGQGANEQFF. In nucleotides, the CDR3 is TGCGCCAGCAGCTTGACGGGACAGGGGGCTAATGAGCAGTTCTTC.

This chain connects TRBV6-5 to TRBJ2-7; tentative D call: TRBD2 (5 bases). CDR3 size: 16 residues. With 0 bases removed from V and 4 bases from J, the gap between germline ends came to 16 bases. Germline-derived CDR1 and CDR2 are MNHEY and SVGAGI. CDR3 nucleotides: TGTGCCAGCAGTTACTCGAGGGATATTGGGGTTTACGAGCAGTACTTC. Translation gives CASSYSRDIGVYEQYF.

The chain employs TRBV28 and TRBJ2-3; D gene unclear. CDR3 size: 13 residues. From germline, CDR1 is MDHEN and CDR2 SYDVKM. Deletions cut 4 bases from V and 2 bases from J, with 7 bases between. The CDR3 nucleotides are TGTGCCAGCAGTTCGTTTTCCACAGATACGCAGTATTTT. It encodes CASSSFSTDTQYF.

This chain joins TRBV27 and TRBJ1-5; no firm D call. The length of the CDR3 is 12 residues. Germline V gene data show CDR1 as MNHEY and CDR2 as SMNVEV (reference sequence). V was shortened by 4 bases and J by 7 bases, with 8 bases between the two germline ends. CDR3: CASSSGGQPQHF. CDR3 in DNA: TGTGCCAGCAGTTCCGGTGGCCAGCCCCAGCATTTT.

The chain joins TRBV5-6 to TRBJ2-6; D unclear. Germline V gene sequence: CDR1 SGHDT, CDR2 YYEEEE. V lost 2 bases, J lost 1 base, and 7 bases lay in between. The CDR3 covers 15 residues. The CDR3 loop is CASSFGRSGANVLTF. DNA for the CDR3: TGTGCCAGCAGCTTCGGACGGTCTGGGGCCAACGTCCTGACTTTC.

The chain has TRBV28 and TRBJ2-1; 8 bases are a match to TRBD1. Per germline, CDR1 MDHEN and CDR2 SYDVKM. Germline trimming cut 10 bases from V and 4 bases from J; bases unmatched to any gene: 15. This CDR3 spans 16 amino acids. CDR3 in amino acids: CATARGDRGWYNEQFF. DNA of the CDR3: TGTGCCACCGCTCGGGGAGACAGGGGTTGGTACAATGAGCAGTTCTTC.

The chain combines TRBV6-1 with TRBJ1-5; no definite D call. Trimming removed 4 bases from V and 0 bases from J, with 7 bases in between. The CDR3 is 14 residues long. Germline V gene data show CDR1 as MNHNS and CDR2 as SASEGT. The chain's CDR3 is CASSVHYSNQPQHF. CDR3 sequence (DNA): TGTGCCAGCAGTGTCCATTATAGCAATCAGCCCCAGCATTTT.

The rearrangement uses TRBV5-5 and TRBJ2-5; 9 nucleotides agree with TRBD1. Germline-derived CDR1 and CDR2 are SGHKS and YYEKEE (reference sequence). There are 14 residues in the CDR3. Trimming removed 3 bases from V and 5 bases from J; junction bases left unmatched: 5. The CDR3 reads CASSSRDRAETQYF. CDR3 nucleotide sequence: TGTGCCAGCAGCTCCCGGGACAGGGCGGAGACCCAGTACTTC.

The chain has TRBV6-5 and TRBJ1-1, with D tentatively TRBD1 (6 bases). Per germline, CDR1 MNHEY and CDR2 SVGAGI. Trimming left V 7 bases short and J 0 bases short, with 15 bases between. The CDR3 extends over 15 amino acids. CDR3 protein: CASTPTGSMNTEAFF. The CDR3 DNA sequence: TGTGCCAGCACACCGACAGGAAGCATGAACACTGAAGCTTTCTTT.

The chain joins TRBV7-2 to TRBJ1-6; D may be TRBD1 (5 bases). V lost 5 bases and J 6 bases, leaving 14 bases between the germline ends. CDR1 SGHTA and CDR2 FQGNSA come from the germline V gene. The length of the CDR3 is 15 residues. This CDR3 is CASSRTRDLNSPLHF. CDR3 in DNA: TGTGCCAGCAGCCGAACGAGGGACCTTAATTCACCCCTCCACTTT.

The gene calls are TRBV6-6 and TRBJ2-2; TRBD2 might be the D (5 bases). Trimming took 4 bases from V and 3 from J, leaving 12 bases between them. CDR3 length: 15 residues. CDR1 is MNHNY and CDR2 is SVGAGI in the germline V gene (reference sequence). The CDR3 sequence: CASSFGGPDTGELFF. The CDR3 region has the DNA TGTGCCAGCAGTTTTGGCGGGCCGGACACCGGGGAGCTGTTTTTT.

This clone was detected once. V is TRBV9 and J is TRBJ2-3; D unclear. V was cut by 4 bases and J by 4 bases, with 22 bases left in between. The CDR3 is 17 residues long. The germline V gene encodes CDR1 SGDLS and CDR2 YYNGEE. CDR3 nucleotide sequence: TGTGCCAGCAGCCCTTCCCGAGGAGTTTCGAAGGCAGATACGCAGTATTTT. Translated: CASSPSRGVSKADTQYF.

The chain has TRBV18 and TRBJ2-3; D may match TRBD1 or TRBD2 (5 bases each). Germline lookup yields CDR1 KGHSH and CDR2 LQKENI. Trimming removed 3 bases at V and 13 bases at J, with 11 bases between. The CDR3 runs to 11 residues. CDR3 in DNA: TGTGCCAGCTCACCTGGGACCCGGGAGTATTTT. Its translation: CASSPGTREYF.

V gene TRBV28 combines with J gene TRBJ1-2, with D tentatively TRBD1 (6 bases). The CDR3 extends over 18 amino acids. CDR1 is MDHEN and CDR2 is SYDVKM in the germline V gene. Deletions cut 4 bases from V and 5 bases from J, with 26 bases between. CDR3 sequence reads: CASSYELTGIGSLYGYTF. CDR3 sequence (DNA): TGTGCCAGCAGTTACGAACTGACAGGAATCGGTTCGCTTTATGGCTACACCTTC.

The V and J genes are TRBV11-2 and TRBJ1-5, with TRBD1 identical over 9 bases. V was clipped by 5 bases and J by 7 bases; unmatched bases: 6. CDR1 and CDR2 from the germline V gene are SGHAT and FQNNGV. The CDR3 contains 14 residues. The CDR3 nucleotides are TGTGCCAGCAGCCTCGGACAGGGGATGCAGCCCCAGCATTTT. This translates into CASSLGQGMQPQHF.

The table lists this clone with a count of one. The chain recombines TRBV5-8 with TRBJ1-2; D call uncertain. The V gene's germline CDR1 is SGHTS and CDR2 YDEGEE. Trimming took 0 bases from V and 3 from J, leaving 6 bases between them. The CDR3 is made up of 13 amino acids. DNA for the CDR3: TGTGCCAGCAGCTTGGACACCTACTATGGCTACACCTTC. Translated: CASSLDTYYGYTF.

The chain uses TRBV7-2 and TRBJ1-1, with D uncertain. Trimming stripped 1 base from V and 4 bases from J, with 10 bases between. CDR1 and CDR2 (germline): SGHTA, FQGNSA. The CDR3 covers 14 residues. CDR3 in amino acids: CASSLVFRGTEAFF. DNA for the CDR3: TGTGCCAGCAGCTTAGTCTTCCGGGGCACTGAAGCTTTCTTT.

This clone occurred a few times. The rearrangement links TRBV18 to TRBJ1-1, with 9 bases identical to TRBD1. Germline loops: CDR1 KGHSH, CDR2 LQKENI. This CDR3 comprises 12 residues. The ends lost 3 bases at V and 8 bases at J; junction bases unmatched: 1. The CDR3 nucleotides are TGTGCCAGCTCACCTGGGACAGGGGAAGCTTTCTTT. Translating gives CASSPGTGEAFF.

The V call is TRBV4-1, the J call TRBJ1-2; no clear D. With 3 bases removed from V and 1 base from J, the gap between germline ends came to 9 bases. Germline V lookup: CDR1 MGHRA, CDR2 YSYEKL. The CDR3 runs 14 residues. This CDR3 reads CASSQSSSNYGYTF. CDR3 nucleotide sequence: TGCGCCAGCAGCCAGAGTTCCAGTAACTATGGCTACACCTTC.

The chain recombines TRBV10-3 with TRBJ2-7; D is perhaps TRBD2 (6 bases). This CDR3 has 14 residues. Germline lookup yields CDR1 ENHRY and CDR2 SYGVKD. V was pared by 2 bases and J by 3 bases, with 11 bases between. CDR3 in DNA: TGTGCCATCAGTGAGGGAGGGGTTGACTACGAGCAGTACTTC. Translating it yields CAISEGGVDYEQYF.

This chain links TRBV7-2 with TRBJ1-1, with D perhaps TRBD1 (6 bases). This CDR3 is built from 15 residues. Per germline, CDR1 SGHTA and CDR2 FQGNSA. Trimming cost V 5 bases and J 7 bases, with 20 bases left between them. CDR3 residues: CASSRFSGDKSEAFF. The CDR3 bases are TGTGCCAGCAGCCGTTTTTCGGGGGACAAAAGTGAAGCTTTCTTT.

V usage is TRBV6-1 and J usage is TRBJ1-5, with D possibly matching TRBD1 (5 bases). CDR3 size: 17 residues. In germline, CDR1 is MNHNS, CDR2 SASEGT. Between the trimmed V and J ends, which lost 8 bases and 2 bases, there was a span of 22 bases. CDR3 sequence: CASCVGGGGFGNQPQHF. The CDR3 DNA reads TGTGCCAGCTGTGTCGGGGGGGGTGGGTTTGGCAATCAGCCCCAGCATTTT.